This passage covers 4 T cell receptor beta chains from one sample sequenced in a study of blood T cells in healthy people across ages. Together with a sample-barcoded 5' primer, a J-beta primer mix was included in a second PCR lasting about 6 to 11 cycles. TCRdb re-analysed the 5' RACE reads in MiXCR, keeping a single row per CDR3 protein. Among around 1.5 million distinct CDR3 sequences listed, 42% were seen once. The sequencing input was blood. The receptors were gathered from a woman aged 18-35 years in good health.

CDR3 region: CASSLNGQGSDEQFF. The CDR3 nucleotides read TGTGCCAGCAGCTTAAACGGACAGGGGAGCGATGAGCAGTTCTTC. V and J are TRBV7-2 and TRBJ2-1, with 9 bases matching TRBD1. This CDR3 is built from 15 residues. Trimming at V came to 2 bases and at J to 8 bases, leaving 7 bases not matched to a gene. Germline loops: CDR1 SGHTA, CDR2 FQGNSA.

CDR3 DNA sequence: TGTGCCAGCAGCGTAGAGAGGGATCAGCCCCAGCATTTT. Its protein is CASSVERDQPQHF. V and J are TRBV7-2 and TRBJ1-5; D gene unclear. The CDR3 is made up of 13 amino acids. The germline gives CDR1 SGHTA, CDR2 FQGNSA. V was trimmed by 5 bases and J by 5 bases, leaving 10 bases between them.

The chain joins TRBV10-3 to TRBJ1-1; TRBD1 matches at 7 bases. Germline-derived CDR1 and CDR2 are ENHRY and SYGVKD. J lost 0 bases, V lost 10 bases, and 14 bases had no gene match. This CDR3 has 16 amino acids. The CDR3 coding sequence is TGTGCCAGTTTACCGGGACAGCTGCTTTTGAACACTGAAGCTTTCTTT. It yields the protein CASLPGQLLLNTEAFF.

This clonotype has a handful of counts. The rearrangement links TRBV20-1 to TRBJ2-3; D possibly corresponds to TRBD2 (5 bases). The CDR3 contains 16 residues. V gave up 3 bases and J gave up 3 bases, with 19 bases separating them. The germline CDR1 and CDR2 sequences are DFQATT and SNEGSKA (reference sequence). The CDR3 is CSASPGAGSVTDTQYF. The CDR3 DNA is TGCAGTGCTAGCCCGGGCGCGGGTAGCGTTACAGATACGCAGTATTTT.